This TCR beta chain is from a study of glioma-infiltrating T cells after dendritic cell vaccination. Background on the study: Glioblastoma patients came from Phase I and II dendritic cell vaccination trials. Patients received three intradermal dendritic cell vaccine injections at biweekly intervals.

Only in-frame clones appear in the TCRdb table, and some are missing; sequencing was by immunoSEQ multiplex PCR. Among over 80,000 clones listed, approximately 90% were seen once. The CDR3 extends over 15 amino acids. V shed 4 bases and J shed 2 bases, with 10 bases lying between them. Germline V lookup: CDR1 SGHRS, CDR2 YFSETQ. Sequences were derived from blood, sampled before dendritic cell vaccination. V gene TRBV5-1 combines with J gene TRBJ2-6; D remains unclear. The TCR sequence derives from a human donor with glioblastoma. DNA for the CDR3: TGCGCCAGCAGCCCCGGCGGAACTGGGGCCAACGTCCTGACTTTC. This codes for CASSPGGTGANVLTF. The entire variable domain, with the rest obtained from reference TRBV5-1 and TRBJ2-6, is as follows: KAGVTQTPRYLIKTRGQQVTLSCSPISGHRSVSWYQQTPGQGLQFLFEYFSETQRNKGNFPGRFSGRQFSNSRSEMNVSTLELGDSALYLCASSPGGTGANVLTFGAGSRLTVL.